This T cell receptor (beta chain) emerged from a study of T cell responses to AZD1222 COVID-19 vaccine. The repertoire was sequenced with immunoSEQ multiplex PCR; TCRdb's copy has only in-frame clones and lacks some. The table includes 56,000 or so clones, approximately 80% detected once. This clone was recorded a few times. CDR1 is MDHEN, CDR2 SYDVKM, per germline. The CDR3 is 15 residues long. The junction had 6 bases not matched to a gene; V was cut back by 5 bases and J by 6 bases. The chain couples TRBV28 to TRBJ1-5; 11 nucleotides line up with TRBD1. Sequencing used peripheral blood, obtained 28 days after the second AZD1222 dose. This receptor was identified in an adult who received the AZD1222 COVID-19 vaccine. The CDR3 spells CASSPRTGGVQPQHF. CDR3 DNA sequence: TGTGCCAGCAGTCCCCGGACAGGGGGCGTTCAGCCCCAGCATTTT. Complete variable domain (other parts from reference TRBV28 and TRBJ1-5): DVKVTQSSRYLVKRTGEKVFLECVQDMDHENMFWYRQDPGLGLRLIYFSYDVKMKEKGDIPEGYSVSREKKERFSLILESASTNQTSMYLCASSPRTGGVQPQHFGDGTRLSIL.